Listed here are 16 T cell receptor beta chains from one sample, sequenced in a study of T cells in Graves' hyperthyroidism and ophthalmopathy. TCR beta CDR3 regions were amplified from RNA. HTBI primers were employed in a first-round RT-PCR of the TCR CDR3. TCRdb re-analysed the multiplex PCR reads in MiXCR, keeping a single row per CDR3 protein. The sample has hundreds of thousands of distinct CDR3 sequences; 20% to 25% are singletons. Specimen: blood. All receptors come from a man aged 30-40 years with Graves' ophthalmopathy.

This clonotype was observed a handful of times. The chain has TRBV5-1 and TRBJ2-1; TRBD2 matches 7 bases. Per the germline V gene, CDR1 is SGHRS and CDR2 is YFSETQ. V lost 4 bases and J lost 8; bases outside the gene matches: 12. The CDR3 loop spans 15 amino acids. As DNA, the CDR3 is TGCGCCAGCAGCCCCAGCGGGGAGGCGAGAGATGAGCAGTTCTTC. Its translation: CASSPSGEARDEQFF. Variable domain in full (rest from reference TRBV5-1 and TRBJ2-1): KAGVTQTPRYLIKTRGQQVTLSCSPISGHRSVSWYQQTPGQGLQFLFEYFSETQRNKGNFPGRFSGRQFSNSRSEMNVSTLELGDSALYLCASSPSGEARDEQFFGPGTRLTVL.

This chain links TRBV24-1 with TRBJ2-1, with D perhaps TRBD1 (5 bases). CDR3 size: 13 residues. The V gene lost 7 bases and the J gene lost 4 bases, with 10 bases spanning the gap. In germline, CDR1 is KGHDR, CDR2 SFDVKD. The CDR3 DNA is TGTGCCACCAGCTCGGACACGTACAATGAGCAGTTCTTC. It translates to CATSSDTYNEQFF.

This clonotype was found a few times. CDR3 region: CASSSLRQAGNQPQHF. CDR3 bases: TGTGCCAGCAGTTCCTTACGACAGGCGGGCAATCAGCCCCAGCATTTT. V and J are TRBV28 and TRBJ1-5; D is perhaps TRBD1 (6 bases). Germline CDR1 and CDR2: MDHEN and SYDVKM. CDR3 length: 16 amino acids. The V gene lost 4 bases and the J gene lost 2 bases, with 15 bases spanning the gap.

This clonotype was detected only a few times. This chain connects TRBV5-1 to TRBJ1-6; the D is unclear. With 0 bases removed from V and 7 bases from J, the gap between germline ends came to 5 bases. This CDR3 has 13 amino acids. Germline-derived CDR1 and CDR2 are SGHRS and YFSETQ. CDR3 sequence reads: CASSLERNSPLHF. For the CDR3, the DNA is TGCGCCAGCAGCTTGGAAAGGAATTCACCCCTCCACTTT.

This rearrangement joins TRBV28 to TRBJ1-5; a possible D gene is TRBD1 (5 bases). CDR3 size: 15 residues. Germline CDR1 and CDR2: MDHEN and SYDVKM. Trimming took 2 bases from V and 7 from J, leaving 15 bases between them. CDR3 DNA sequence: TGTGCCAGCAGTTTAAGACGGGGGGGACGGCAGCCCCAGCATTTT. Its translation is CASSLRRGGRQPQHF.

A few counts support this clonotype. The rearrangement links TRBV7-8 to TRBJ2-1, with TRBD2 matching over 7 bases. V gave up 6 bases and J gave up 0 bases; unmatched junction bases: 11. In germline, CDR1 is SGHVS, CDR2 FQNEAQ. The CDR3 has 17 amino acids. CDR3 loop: CASSPYSLAGSYNEQFF. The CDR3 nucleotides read TGTGCCAGCAGTCCTTACTCTTTAGCGGGCTCCTACAATGAGCAGTTCTTC.

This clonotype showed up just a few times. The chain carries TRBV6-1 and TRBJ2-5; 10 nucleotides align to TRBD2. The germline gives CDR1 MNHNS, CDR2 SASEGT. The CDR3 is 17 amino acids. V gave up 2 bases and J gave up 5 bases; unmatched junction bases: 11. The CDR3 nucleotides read TGTGCCAGCAGTGAATGGCTCGGGACTAGCGCTAGGGAGACCCAGTACTTC. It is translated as CASSEWLGTSARETQYF.

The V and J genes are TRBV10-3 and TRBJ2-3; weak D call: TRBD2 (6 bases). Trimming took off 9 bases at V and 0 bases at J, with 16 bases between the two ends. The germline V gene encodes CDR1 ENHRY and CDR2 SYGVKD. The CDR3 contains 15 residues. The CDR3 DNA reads TGTGCCATTTCCCCGGGGCTAGCGAGCACAGATACGCAGTATTTT. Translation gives CAISPGLASTDTQYF.

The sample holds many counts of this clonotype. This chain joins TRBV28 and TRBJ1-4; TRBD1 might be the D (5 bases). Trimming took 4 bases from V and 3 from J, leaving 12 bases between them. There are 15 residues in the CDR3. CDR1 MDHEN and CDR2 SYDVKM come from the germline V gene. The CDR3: CASSSSGGSNEKLFF. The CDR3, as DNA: TGTGCCAGCAGTTCCTCGGGGGGATCTAATGAAAAACTGTTTTTT.

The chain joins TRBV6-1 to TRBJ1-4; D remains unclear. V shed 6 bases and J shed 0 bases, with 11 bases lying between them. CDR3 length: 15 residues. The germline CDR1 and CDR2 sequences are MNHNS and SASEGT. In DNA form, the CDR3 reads TGTGCCAGCAGCGGTATGGGTGCAACTAATGAAAAACTGTTTTTT. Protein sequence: CASSGMGATNEKLFF.

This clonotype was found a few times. CDR3 in amino acids: CSARGGGSGNTIYF. Written as DNA, the CDR3 is TGCAGTGCTAGGGGGGGCGGCTCTGGAAACACCATATATTTT. The chain recombines TRBV20-1 with TRBJ1-3, with D maybe TRBD1 (6 bases). This CDR3 spans 14 amino acids. Trimming removed 3 bases at V and 0 bases at J, with 9 bases between. Germline V lookup: CDR1 DFQATT, CDR2 SNEGSKA (reference sequence).

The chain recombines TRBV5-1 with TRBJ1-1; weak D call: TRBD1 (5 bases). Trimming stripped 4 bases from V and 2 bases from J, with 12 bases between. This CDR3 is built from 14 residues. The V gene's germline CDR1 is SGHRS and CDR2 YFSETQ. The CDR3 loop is CASSQGPPNTEAFF. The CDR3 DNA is TGCGCCAGCAGCCAGGGACCTCCTAACACTGAAGCTTTCTTT.

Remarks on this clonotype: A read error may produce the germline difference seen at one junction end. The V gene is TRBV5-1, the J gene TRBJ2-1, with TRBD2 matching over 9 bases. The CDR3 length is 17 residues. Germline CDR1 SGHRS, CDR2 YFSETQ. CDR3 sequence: CASSPHPTSGNYNEQFF. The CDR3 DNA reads TGTGCCAGCAGCCCTCACCCGACTAGCGGTAATTACAATGAGCAGTTCTTC.

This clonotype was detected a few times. Here the CDR3 DNA reads TGTGCCAGCAGCTCAGAGGGGGGTAGGGAGACCCAGTACTTC. This codes for CASSSEGGRETQYF. The chain has TRBV7-2 and TRBJ2-5, with D perhaps TRBD1 or TRBD2 (6 bases each). Looked up from germline, CDR1 is SGHTA and CDR2 is FQGNSA. V gave up 4 bases and J gave up 5 bases, with 14 bases separating them. The length of the CDR3 is 14 residues.

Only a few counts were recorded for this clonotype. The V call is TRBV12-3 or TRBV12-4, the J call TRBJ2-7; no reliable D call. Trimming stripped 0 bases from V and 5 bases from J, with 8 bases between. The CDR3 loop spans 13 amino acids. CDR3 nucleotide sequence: TGTGCCAGCAGTTTAGCCAGACAAGACGAGCAGTACTTC. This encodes CASSLARQDEQYF.

CDR3 sequence: CASSLGSEASGSSYEQYF. CDR3 nucleotide sequence: TGTGCCAGCAGCTTAGGTTCGGAAGCTAGCGGGAGCTCCTACGAGCAGTACTTC. This chain connects TRBV7-2 to TRBJ2-7; 10 bases are shared with TRBD2. Trimming removed 1 base from V and 0 bases from J; junction bases left unmatched: 9. The CDR3 runs 18 residues. The germline V gene has CDR1 SGHTA and CDR2 FQGNSA.